This T cell receptor (beta chain) was found in a study of cytomegalovirus exposure and HLA in healthy donors. PCR involved 60 Vbeta and 13 Jbeta primers. TCRdb keeps only in-frame clones here, not all; method: immunoSEQ multiplex PCR. The sample consists of 100,000 or so clones, about 80% of them appearing once. General study findings and limits: Productive rates of about 87% or about 30% were seen for most TCR beta V segments in an earlier analysis. Sequencing depth roughly uniform across donors was assumed in presence/absence analyses. Altogether, 150 to 200 TCR beta chains were recorded as cytomegalovirus-associated. Sequencing likely generated an artifact that appeared as a cluster of highly shared sequence variants.

Only one count was recorded for this clone. The antigen is not known. The CDR3 covers 14 residues. Germline-derived CDR1 and CDR2 are MNHEY and SMNVEV (reference sequence). Trimming took 4 bases from V and 0 from J, leaving 7 bases between them. Sequenced material: PBMCs. The gene calls are TRBV27 and TRBJ1-5; the D is unclear. The clonotype comes from a woman between 40 and 55 years old in good health and CMV-seropositive. CDR3 amino acids: CASSSPSSNQPQHF. The CDR3 nucleotides are TGTGCCAGCAGTTCACCCAGTAGCAATCAGCCCCAGCATTTT.